One sample yielded the 9 T cell receptor beta chains listed below, sequenced in a study of long-term antiretroviral therapy in people with HIV. Samples were assayed with immunoSEQ v3.0 at survey level. Repertoires were generated with immunoSEQ multiplex PCR, while TCRdb's copy carries only in-frame clones and drops some. The top ten hold 9.5% to 12% of the sample, which has tens of thousands of clones, about four fifths seen once. This material consisted of unsorted PBMCs, taken around 2.5 years after starting antiretroviral therapy. These receptors were collected from a man aged 35 to 55 with HIV.

V gene TRBV18 combines with J gene TRBJ2-7, with 7 positions matching TRBD1. The germline CDR1 and CDR2 sequences are KGHSH and LQKENI. There are 14 residues in the CDR3. The V segment lost 0 bases and the J segment 3 bases; nucleotides outside the gene matches: 2. CDR3 coding DNA: TGTGCCAGCTCACCACCCCCAGGGGGCTACGAGCAGTACTTC. Its translation is CASSPPPGGYEQYF.

This chain connects TRBV13 to TRBJ2-1; 9 bases line up with TRBD1. V lost 3 bases and J lost 10; bases outside the gene matches: 7. Germline V lookup: CDR1 PRHDT, CDR2 FYEKMQ (reference sequence). This CDR3 has 14 residues. Here the CDR3 reads CASSFTGTGREQFF. DNA of the CDR3: TGTGCCAGCAGCTTCACCGGGACAGGGCGGGAGCAGTTCTTC.

The chain employs TRBV21-1 and TRBJ2-1. TRBV21-1 is recorded as a pseudogene. The CDR3 sequence is 10 residues long. The CDR3 is CASSSYEQFF. CDR3 in DNA: TGTGCCAGCAGCAGCTATGAGCAGTTCTTC.

This chain joins TRBV10-2 and TRBJ1-5; TRBD1 might be the D (5 bases). Germline assignment: CDR1 WSHSY and CDR2 SAAADI. V was clipped by 5 bases and J by 3 bases, with 14 bases between them. CDR3 length: 15 residues. This CDR3 is CASSYSKGDNQPQHF. Written as DNA, the CDR3 is TGCGCCAGCAGTTATTCCAAAGGGGACAATCAGCCCCAGCATTTT.

In this sample, this clone turned up a few times. CDR3 in amino acids: CASRLTGTVAYGYTF. The CDR3 DNA follows: TGTGCCAGCAGATTAACCGGGACAGTAGCCTATGGCTACACCTTC. V is TRBV2 and J is TRBJ1-2, with 7 bases that match TRBD1. The CDR3 totals 15 residues. The V and J ends lost 6 bases and 4 bases, in that order; junction bases with no gene match: 11. CDR1 is SNHLY and CDR2 is FYNNEI in the germline V gene.

The count of this clone is one. Compared with germline, one end of the junction differs, possibly owing to a read error. The V gene is TRBV4-2, the J gene TRBJ2-3; D may correspond to TRBD1 or TRBD2 (5 bases each). This CDR3 is 12 amino acids long. Germline V gene lookup returns CDR1 LGHNA and CDR2 YNFKEQ. The CDR3 coding sequence is TGTGCCAGCAGCCAAGGGGGCGGGTACGCTTTTTTT. Translation: CASSQGGGYAFF.

The genes are TRBV10-3 and TRBJ2-3; D is perhaps TRBD1 (6 bases). V was shortened by 6 bases and J by 0 bases, with 19 bases between the two germline ends. Germline loops: CDR1 ENHRY, CDR2 SYGVKD. The CDR3 totals 17 residues. This CDR3 reads CAIRRGVGDISTDTQYF. CDR3 coding DNA: TGTGCCATCAGAAGAGGGGTAGGGGACATTAGCACAGATACGCAGTATTTT.

The chain employs TRBV19 and TRBJ2-1; D perhaps matches TRBD2 (5 bases). CDR3 length equals 12 residues. With 5 bases removed from V and 8 bases from J, the gap between germline ends came to 10 bases. The germline V gene has CDR1 LNHDA and CDR2 SQIVND (reference sequence). The CDR3 DNA is TGTGCCAGTAGTCCACGGGGTTATGAGCAGTTCTTC. This encodes CASSPRGYEQFF.

The chain recombines TRBV6-1 with TRBJ1-2; TRBD1 matches at 7 bases. V shed 4 bases and J 0 bases; nucleotides not matched to a gene: 8. The CDR3 has 16 residues. CDR1 and CDR2 (germline): MNHNS, SASEGT. CDR3 nucleotides: TGTGCCAGCAGTGTTCCTTGGGACAGAGCTAACTATGGCTACACCTTC. Translating it yields CASSVPWDRANYGYTF.